Shown below are 19 T cell receptor beta chains from a single sample sequenced in a study of T-cell reconstitution after alpha-beta-depleted transplantation in children. Preparation of the TCRbeta library used unique molecular identifiers. MiXCR, applied by TCRdb to the PCR reads, yields one record per CDR3 protein. The sample yields approximately 130,000 distinct CDR3 sequences, about 9.6% seen once. The sequenced sample was PBMCs, mostly from graft donor cells, obtained 180 days after TCRalphabeta/CD19-depleted stem cell transplant. These receptors all stem from a girl under two years old who had a stem cell transplant for combined immunodeficiency, so the T cells may come from the graft donor.

A few counts support this clonotype. This chain uses TRBV5-1 with TRBJ1-6; 8 bases are shared with TRBD1. Looked up from germline, CDR1 is SGHRS and CDR2 is YFSETQ. V was pared by 1 base and J by 5 bases, with 2 bases of the junction left unmatched. The CDR3 length is 15 residues. CDR3 loop: CASSLTGQDNSPLHF. The DNA of the CDR3 is TGCGCCAGCAGCTTGACGGGACAGGATAATTCACCCCTCCACTTT.

This chain connects TRBV3-1 to TRBJ2-2; D not resolved. Trimming removed 1 base from V and 2 bases from J, with 8 bases in between. Per germline, CDR1 LGHDT and CDR2 YNNKEL (reference sequence). The CDR3 contains 15 residues. CDR3 sequence: CASSQGYGNTGELFF. CDR3 nucleotides: TGTGCCAGCAGCCAAGGTTACGGAAACACCGGGGAGCTGTTTTTT.

This clonotype occurred many times. CDR3 region: CASSLNPGELFF. CDR3 bases: TGTGCCAGCAGTTTAAATCCCGGGGAGCTGTTTTTT. The V gene is TRBV12-3 or TRBV12-4, the J gene TRBJ2-2; no definite D call. The CDR3 covers 12 residues. V was pared by 2 bases and J by 6 bases, with 4 bases between.

With regard to this clonotype: A much larger clone differs from this one at a single base, so this may be a read error. This rearrangement joins TRBV7-9 to TRBJ2-7; TRBD1 is a possible D gene (5 bases). Looked up from germline, CDR1 is SEHNR and CDR2 is FQNEAQ (reference sequence). The CDR3 is 11 amino acids. The CDR3 nucleotides are TGTGCCCGCAGCCCAGGGTACGAGCAGTACTTC. Encoded protein: CARSPGYEQYF.

The chain employs TRBV7-6 and TRBJ2-3; D is uncertain. CDR3 length: 15 residues. Germline V CDR1 and CDR2: SGHVS, FNYEAQ. Deletions cut 1 base from V and 2 bases from J, with 10 bases between. The CDR3 DNA is TGTGCCAGCAGCTTAGTGGGCGGCATCACAGATACGCAGTATTTT. Encoded protein: CASSLVGGITDTQYF.

This chain joins TRBV5-1 and TRBJ2-6; D is possibly TRBD2 (6 bases). The CDR3 loop spans 17 amino acids. Deletions cut 0 bases from V and 0 bases from J, with 10 bases between. CDR1 and CDR2 (germline): SGHRS, YFSETQ. CDR3 sequence (DNA): TGCGCCAGCAGCTTGGTCGGGGGAATCTCTGGGGCCAACGTCCTGACTTTC. This translates into CASSLVGGISGANVLTF.

This clonotype was found a few times. The rearrangement joins TRBV18 to TRBJ2-3; TRBD1 agrees at 7 bases. Per germline, CDR1 KGHSH and CDR2 LQKENI. The CDR3 loop spans 16 amino acids. After removal of 3 bases from V and 2 bases from J, the junction contained 8 bases not matched to a gene. The CDR3 reads CASSPLDRDFTDTQYF. CDR3 nucleotides: TGTGCCAGCTCACCTCTCGACAGGGATTTCACAGATACGCAGTATTTT.

The chain couples TRBV15 to TRBJ2-7; 9 bases map to TRBD2. The CDR3 covers 15 residues. The germline V gene encodes CDR1 LNHNV and CDR2 YYDKDF (reference sequence). Trimming cost V 5 bases and J 2 bases; bases outside gene matches: 7. CDR3: CATSEGLAAPYEQYF. In DNA form, the CDR3 reads TGTGCCACCAGCGAGGGACTAGCTGCACCCTACGAGCAGTACTTC.

This clonotype was detected only a few times. The chain has TRBV5-1 and TRBJ2-3; 12 bases are shared with TRBD2. Germline V gene data show CDR1 as SGHRS and CDR2 as YFSETQ. The CDR3 covers 14 residues. Germline trimming cut 3 bases from V and 14 bases from J; bases unmatched to any gene: 10. This chain's CDR3 is CASSSDTGLAGPYF. CDR3 sequence (DNA): TGCGCCAGCAGCTCCGACACTGGACTAGCGGGGCCGTATTTT.

This clonotype was counted a few times. This chain connects TRBV20-1 to TRBJ2-5, with a tentative D call TRBD2 (6 bases). The CDR3 totals 15 residues. Germline CDR1 reads DFQATT; CDR2 reads SNEGSKA (reference sequence). V was cut by 3 bases and J by 3 bases, with 17 bases left in between. CDR3 loop: CSASGLAGKKETQYF. CDR3 nucleotides: TGCAGTGCTAGCGGGCTGGCGGGAAAGAAAGAGACCCAGTACTTC.

The rearrangement links TRBV20-1 to TRBJ2-1, with 8 bases that match TRBD1. Germline V gene data show CDR1 as DFQATT and CDR2 as SNEGSKA (reference sequence). The CDR3 spans 15 residues. V shed 0 bases, J shed 6 bases, and the junction held 7 bases outside the gene matches. CDR3 sequence: CSARDWQGAANEQFF. The CDR3, as DNA: TGCAGTGCTAGAGATTGGCAGGGGGCTGCCAATGAGCAGTTCTTC.

The chain recombines TRBV7-3 with TRBJ2-3, with 10 bases that match TRBD1. Germline lookup yields CDR1 SGHTA and CDR2 FQGTGA. CDR3 size: 19 residues. The ends lost 0 bases at V and 3 bases at J; junction bases unmatched: 12. CDR3 nucleotides: TGTGCCAGCAGCTTAACGGGGGGACAGGGGCGTTGGACGACAGATACGCAGTATTTT. Translating it yields CASSLTGGQGRWTTDTQYF.

V and J are TRBV6-1 and TRBJ2-7, with D uncertain. Trimming shortened V by 6 bases and J by 5 bases, and 17 bases separated the two germline ends. The CDR3 spans 14 residues. Germline assignment: CDR1 MNHNS and CDR2 SASEGT. CDR3 nucleotides: TGTGCCAGCAGCACCATCCTAGAGTATGACGAGCAGTACTTC. This codes for CASSTILEYDEQYF.

The chain links TRBV11-2 to TRBJ2-5, with D unclear. CDR1 SGHAT and CDR2 FQNNGV come from the germline V gene. CDR3 length: 13 amino acids. V was shortened by 3 bases and J by 1 base, with 6 bases between the two germline ends. As DNA, the CDR3 is TGTGCCAGCAGCTTCTTAGTCCAAGAGACCCAGTACTTC. Its protein is CASSFLVQETQYF.

The chain employs TRBV20-1 and TRBJ1-1; D unresolved. Trimming stripped 5 bases from V and 2 bases from J, with 9 bases between. CDR1 is DFQATT, CDR2 SNEGSKA, per germline (reference sequence). The CDR3 is made up of 12 amino acids. The CDR3 region is CSASDRNTEAFF. In nucleotides, the CDR3 is TGCAGTGCTTCGGACCGCAACACTGAAGCTTTCTTT.

V usage is TRBV12-3 or TRBV12-4 and J usage is TRBJ2-5; 9 nucleotides match TRBD1. The CDR3 has 12 residues. V trimming: 1 base; J trimming: 13 bases; junction bases outside the gene matches: 4. CDR3 nucleotides: TGTGCCAGCAGTTTAGGCCGGGACAGGGCGTACTTC. Translated, it gives CASSLGRDRAYF.

There are a few counts of this clonotype. The CDR3 spells CASSLGRAPNQPQHF. The CDR3 coding sequence is TGTGCCAGCAGTTTGGGGAGGGCCCCCAATCAGCCCCAGCATTTT. This sequence joins TRBV12-3 or TRBV12-4 and TRBJ1-5; D is undetermined. V lost 3 bases and J lost 3, with 12 bases in between. This CDR3 has 15 amino acids.

At least ten counts were recorded for this clonotype. The chain carries TRBV11-2 and TRBJ1-5; D is perhaps TRBD1 (5 bases). Looked up from germline, CDR1 is SGHAT and CDR2 is FQNNGV. Trimming shortened V by 1 base and J by 3 bases, and 22 bases separated the two germline ends. This CDR3 has 19 amino acids. Here the CDR3 DNA reads TGTGCCAGCAGCTTAGTCGGGGGTGCAGGGAAGGATGCCAATCAGCCCCAGCATTTT. Protein product: CASSLVGGAGKDANQPQHF.

V is TRBV18 and J is TRBJ1-1; possibly TRBD1 for D (5 bases). CDR1 and CDR2 from the germline V gene are KGHSH and LQKENI. There are 13 residues in the CDR3. The V end was cut by 3 bases, the J end by 2 bases, with 7 bases between. The CDR3 protein is CASSPQGNTEAFF. DNA for the CDR3: TGTGCCAGCTCACCCCAGGGTAACACTGAAGCTTTCTTT.